This T cell receptor beta chain was obtained from a study of PD-1 blockade in classical Hodgkin lymphoma (dated by TCRdb to 2020 to 2021). Notes on the research overall: Nivolumab dosing was 3 mg/kg intravenously every 2 weeks, continuing until either disease progression or unacceptable toxicity. To define a peripheral blood immune signature of response to PD-1 blockade in classical Hodgkin lymphoma, the study combined TCR beta sequencing with CyTOF.

The intended sense of this specimen's time point label: cycle 4 day 1 (C4D1), after six to seven weeks of nivolumab. All trial patients had relapsed after autologous stem cell transplantation, with cohorts A, B and C differing in prior brentuximab vedotin exposure. A total of about 51 patients with relapsed/refractory classical Hodgkin lymphoma made up the trial cohort, and each patient's best overall response was complete response, partial response or progressive disease. Single-agent nivolumab was administered to trial patients in the multi-cohort phase II CheckMate 205 trial. An independent review committee assessed best overall response by applying the 2007 International Working Group response criteria. Trial PBMCs were obtained immediately prior to nivolumab initiation (C1D1) and on therapy at cycle 2 day 1 and cycle 4 day 1. After peripheral blood was drawn into 8 mL Vacutainer Cell Preparation Tubes, PBMCs were isolated by centrifugation and then cryopreserved.

Broad study findings and their caveats: Trial patients achieving complete response had baseline diversity similar to newly diagnosed patients, whereas partial responders and progressors had significantly lower diversity. A significant rise by C4D1 was seen in CD4+ but not CD8+ TCR diversity (p=0.0027 vs p=0.16), with the rise being most apparent in complete responders (p=0.02). Newly diagnosed patients were reported to have lower baseline TCR diversity than healthy donors, and relapsed/refractory patients were reported to have lower baseline TCR diversity still. Diversity was lower in patients who began nivolumab less than 1 year after ASCT, so these patients were left out of later analyses to avoid confounding by immune reconstitution. Only a single clinical trial cohort was studied, and what caused the repertoire differences, possibly disease activity or prior therapy, remained undefined.

Comments on this clone: Its antigen remains undetermined. No base qualities exist here, and no much larger clone lies one base off it.

The Qiagen DNeasy kit was used to extract genomic DNA both from unsorted PBMCs and from the negatively selected CD4+ and CD8+ fractions. TCR beta CDR3 regions were amplified by immunoSEQ multiplex PCR using primers annealing to V and J segments. A synthetic immune receptor repertoire was used to minimize amplification bias, and remaining bias was computationally removed after sequencing. Under the source paper's analysis protocol: Repertoire diversity was quantified as the Shannon entropy index using custom Python scripts. Unsorted, CD4+ and CD8+ repertoires were examined separately, except in combined analyses, for which CD4+ and CD8+ sequences were merged in silico. Clonal expansion was defined as a frequency increase of at least 2-fold after treatment compared with C1D1, and clones undetected at baseline were assigned a pseudocount of 0.5. Clones with 0 or 1 copy at C1D1 were classified as singleton clones, and clones with 2 or more copies were classified as non-singleton clones. Clones expanded in unsorted samples were assigned a CD4+, CD8+ or unknown annotation through matching of protein sequences in sorted samples from the same patient. Wilcoxon tests were applied to paired samples to test diversity changes from C1D1 to C4D1. Here the immuneACCESS table is served through TCRdb, limited to in-frame sequences with V and J called. Missing clones are a known gap in these copies; in checked studies unresolved V genes cover under half, and the rest lacks a known reason. V, J and clone size are those of that table, while D and trimming were read from the DNA. Here the sample has roughly 100,000 clones; just over 90% occur a single time. Clones ranked in the top ten supply just under 2% of the sample.

CDR1 and CDR2 are drawn from the germline V gene: SQVTM, ANQGSEA. Ends trimmed: V by 5 bases, J by 5 bases; bases unmatched to a gene: 6. CDR3 length: 13 amino acids, cysteine to phenylalanine. Only the CDR3 region is kept as DNA, spanning 39 bases read in frame from base 1. This sample comprised peripheral blood mononuclear cells (PBMCs), obtained before the fourth cycle of nivolumab. The sequence is built from TRBV29-1 and TRBJ2-5; TRBD1 agrees with 9 junctional bases. The receptor comes from a human donor with classical Hodgkin lymphoma. The nucleotides are TGCAGCGTTCGGGACAGGGTGCAGGAGACCCAGTACTTC. It codes for CSVRDRVQETQYF.